This entry lists 23 T cell receptor beta chains sequenced from one sample in a study of cytomegalovirus exposure and HLA in healthy donors. PCR was performed using 60 Vbeta and 13 Jbeta primers. Profiled with immunoSEQ multiplex PCR; TCRdb holds only in-frame clones, not every one. The sample contains approximately 91,000 clones, 81% of which appear only once. Input material: PBMCs. The receptors shown here come from a human donor in good health.

The CDR3 DNA reads as TGTGCCAGCTCACCTTGGGGCACCTCGGAGACCCAGTACTTC. Protein: CASSPWGTSETQYF. The chain recombines TRBV18 with TRBJ2-5, with D possibly being TRBD1 (5 bases). The V end was cut by 3 bases, the J end by 5 bases, with 13 bases between. Per germline, CDR1 KGHSH and CDR2 LQKENI. The CDR3 runs to 14 residues.

This clone was detected once. The chain has TRBV7-6 and TRBJ1-5; TRBD1 might be the D (5 bases). Trimming took off 5 bases at V and 3 bases at J, with 17 bases between the two ends. Germline lookup yields CDR1 SGHVS and CDR2 FNYEAQ. CDR3 size: 16 residues. The CDR3 here is CASSALTVDDNQPQHF. The DNA of the CDR3 is TGTGCCAGCAGCGCCCTGACAGTCGATGACAATCAGCCCCAGCATTTT.

J is TRBJ2-7 and V is TRBV6-5; the match to TRBD1 covers 8 bases. CDR1 is MNHEY and CDR2 is SVGAGI in the germline V gene. J gave up 5 bases and V 5 bases, and 8 bases lay outside the gene matches. The CDR3 loop spans 14 amino acids. This CDR3 is CASSTGTGRDEQYF. Written as DNA, the CDR3 is TGTGCCAGCAGTACAGGGACAGGCCGGGACGAGCAGTACTTC.

The J gene is TRBJ2-1, the V gene TRBV6-6, with D maybe TRBD2 (5 bases). Germline values: CDR1 MNHNY, CDR2 SVGAGI (reference sequence). This CDR3 spans 12 amino acids. Trimming took 6 bases from V and 4 from J, leaving 7 bases between them. CDR3 nucleotides: TGTGCCAGCAGGAGGGATTACAATGAGCAGTTCTTC. It is translated as CASRRDYNEQFF.

This chain's CDR3 is CASSSLPKGPRGEAFF. In DNA form, the CDR3 reads TGTGCCAGCAGTTCACTCCCCAAAGGCCCCAGGGGGGAAGCTTTCTTT. The J gene is TRBJ1-1, the V gene TRBV27; 7 nucleotides agree with TRBD1. V lost 4 bases to trimming and J lost 8 bases; unmatched junction nucleotides: 16. Germline-derived CDR1 and CDR2 are MNHEY and SMNVEV (reference sequence). There are 16 residues in the CDR3.

The chain couples TRBV18 to TRBJ2-5; no clear D. The CDR3 is made up of 12 amino acids. Germline assignment: CDR1 KGHSH and CDR2 LQKENI. Trimming shortened V by 3 bases and J by 4 bases, and 6 bases separated the two germline ends. This chain's CDR3 is CASSPTVETQYF. In DNA form, the CDR3 reads TGTGCCAGCTCACCCACGGTAGAGACCCAGTACTTC.

V and J are TRBV7-3 and TRBJ2-2; possible D gene TRBD1, 5 bases. Trimming took 3 bases from V and 0 from J, leaving 8 bases between them. Germline-derived CDR1 and CDR2 are SGHTA and FQGTGA. The CDR3 is made up of 15 amino acids. CDR3 sequence (DNA): TGTGCCAGCAGCTTTAGGGGCCCGAACACCGGGGAGCTGTTTTTT. This sequence encodes CASSFRGPNTGELFF.

The V call is TRBV19, the J call TRBJ2-7; perhaps TRBD2 as D (6 bases). V was cut by 6 bases and J by 0 bases, with 9 bases left in between. There are 13 residues in the CDR3. Germline-derived CDR1 and CDR2 are LNHDA and SQIVND (reference sequence). CDR3 sequence (DNA): TGTGCCAGTAGCGGGGGACGCTCCTACGAGCAGTACTTC. Translation gives CASSGGRSYEQYF. Using reference TRBV19 and TRBJ2-7 for the parts outside the CDR3, the full variable domain is DGGITQSPKYLFRKEGQNVTLSCEQNLNHDAMYWYRQDPGQGLRLIYYSQIVNDFQKGDIAEGYSVSREKKESFPLTVTSAQKNPTAFYLCASSGGRSYEQYFGPGTRLTVT.

The chain employs TRBV9 and TRBJ1-3; perhaps TRBD1 as D (6 bases). This CDR3 region has 14 residues. The germline gives CDR1 SGDLS, CDR2 YYNGEE. Between the trimmed V and J ends, which lost 0 bases and 4 bases, there was a span of 8 bases. CDR3 sequence reads: CASSVDTGGNTIYF. CDR3 nucleotide sequence: TGTGCCAGCAGCGTAGACACAGGGGGAAACACCATATATTTT.

This clone came up once. V usage is TRBV20-1 and J usage is TRBJ1-1; D remains unclear. The CDR3 runs to 11 residues. The V end was cut by 6 bases, the J end by 7 bases, with 12 bases between. Germline CDR1 reads DFQATT; CDR2 reads SNEGSKA (reference sequence). The CDR3 reads CSAKQIHEAFF. For the CDR3, the DNA is TGCAGTGCCAAACAGATACATGAAGCTTTCTTT.

V gene TRBV19 combines with J gene TRBJ2-6; tentatively, D is TRBD1 (5 bases). This CDR3 comprises 17 residues. In germline, CDR1 is LNHDA, CDR2 SQIVND (reference sequence). The ends were cut back, 4 bases at V and 0 bases at J, with 13 bases in the middle. In nucleotides, the CDR3 is TGTGCCAGTAGTAAAGGTCAGGGCCGCTCTGGGGCCAACGTCCTGACTTTC. The encoded protein is CASSKGQGRSGANVLTF.

This chain links TRBV7-2 with TRBJ1-5; D is perhaps TRBD1 (6 bases). The CDR3 spans 16 residues. Trimming removed 1 base at V and 3 bases at J, with 13 bases between. Germline CDR1 SGHTA, CDR2 FQGNSA. For the CDR3, the DNA is TGTGCCAGCAGCTTAGTAGGGCAGGGGATCAATCAGCCCCAGCATTTT. Protein product: CASSLVGQGINQPQHF.

The chain is built from TRBV7-2 and TRBJ2-2; 13 bases line up with TRBD2. This CDR3 is 16 amino acids long. V shed 4 bases, J shed 4 bases, and the junction held 3 bases outside the gene matches. Germline CDR1 reads SGHTA; CDR2 reads FQGNSA. DNA for the CDR3: TGTGCCAGCAGCTCCGGGACTAGCGGGGTCACCGGGGAGCTGTTTTTT. Translation: CASSSGTSGVTGELFF.

This clone was counted a single time. The genes are TRBV30 and TRBJ1-3; D is unclear. Germline V gene data show CDR1 as GTSNPN and CDR2 as SVGIG (reference sequence). CDR3 length: 13 amino acids. Trimming left V 6 bases short and J 1 base short, with 10 bases between. CDR3 sequence reads: CACHGSSGNTIYF. The CDR3 DNA reads TGTGCCTGTCACGGGTCATCTGGAAACACCATATATTTT.

This clone was observed a single time. The V and J genes are TRBV6-1 and TRBJ1-1; D gene ambiguous. The V gene's germline CDR1 is MNHNS and CDR2 SASEGT. V lost 6 bases to trimming and J lost 2 bases, with 16 bases between them. The CDR3 has 15 residues. The CDR3 region is CASSSPEKGNTEAFF. The DNA of the CDR3 is TGTGCCAGCAGCTCCCCGGAGAAAGGAAACACTGAAGCTTTCTTT.

This chain joins TRBV7-9 and TRBJ2-5; 11 bases line up with TRBD1. V lost 4 bases, J lost 4 bases, and 5 bases stayed unmatched. This CDR3 spans 15 amino acids. Germline CDR1 is SEHNR and CDR2 is FQNEAQ (reference sequence). DNA of the CDR3: TGTGCCAGCAGCTCGGGACAGGGGGGATTAGAGACCCAGTACTTC. It yields the protein CASSSGQGGLETQYF.

This clone has just one count. The chain recombines TRBV19 with TRBJ1-4, with 7 bases matching TRBD1. V trimming: 6 bases; J trimming: 3 bases; junction bases outside the gene matches: 7. The CDR3 sequence is 15 residues long. Germline values: CDR1 LNHDA, CDR2 SQIVND (reference sequence). The CDR3 DNA reads TGTGCCAGTAGGCCCAACGGACAGGCTAATGAAAAACTGTTTTTT. This sequence encodes CASRPNGQANEKLFF.

This clone is a singleton in its sample. The chain uses TRBV5-5 and TRBJ1-4; D not certain. From germline, CDR1 is SGHKS and CDR2 YYEKEE (reference sequence). V lost 4 bases and J lost 0, with 10 bases in between. This CDR3 spans 15 amino acids. The CDR3 sequence: CASSPPLTTNEKLFF. CDR3 nucleotides: TGTGCCAGCAGCCCCCCTCTAACAACTAATGAAAAACTGTTTTTT.

J is TRBJ2-7 and V is TRBV29-1; 8 bases map to TRBD1. Germline V lookup: CDR1 SQVTM, CDR2 ANQGSEA. The CDR3 has 16 amino acids. The CDR3 sequence is CGAQQGGRWGSYEQYF. The CDR3 nucleotides read TGCGGAGCACAACAGGGGGGACGATGGGGCTCCTACGAGCAGTACTTC.

The chain carries TRBV5-1 and TRBJ2-1, with D hard to call. V was pared by 7 bases and J by 0 bases, with 11 bases between. Germline CDR1 SGHRS, CDR2 YFSETQ. The CDR3 totals 14 residues. CDR3 sequence reads: CASFSTSSYNEQFF. The CDR3 nucleotides are TGCGCCAGCTTCTCCACGAGCTCCTACAATGAGCAGTTCTTC. The complete variable domain, with remaining parts taken from reference TRBV5-1 and TRBJ2-1, reads KAGVTQTPRYLIKTRGQQVTLSCSPISGHRSVSWYQQTPGQGLQFLFEYFSETQRNKGNFPGRFSGRQFSNSRSEMNVSTLELGDSALYLCASFSTSSYNEQFFGPGTRLTVL.

V gene TRBV6-5 combines with J gene TRBJ1-5, with a tentative D call TRBD1 (6 bases). Per the germline V gene, CDR1 is MNHEY and CDR2 is SVGAGI. V lost 4 bases and J lost 3, with 10 bases in between. The CDR3 is 14 residues long. Here the CDR3 DNA reads TGTGCCAGCAGTTCTTCAGGGGACAATCAGCCCCAGCATTTT. Amino acid sequence: CASSSSGDNQPQHF.

This clone was detected only once. The rearrangement links TRBV9 to TRBJ1-2; 7 bases fit TRBD1. Germline CDR1 reads SGDLS; CDR2 reads YYNGEE. The length of the CDR3 is 17 residues. The V segment lost 4 bases and the J segment 4 bases; nucleotides outside the gene matches: 16. The CDR3 spells CASSSFQEGGQSYGYTF. In nucleotides, the CDR3 is TGTGCCAGCAGCTCATTCCAGGAAGGGGGACAGAGCTATGGCTACACCTTC.

The V gene is TRBV19, the J gene TRBJ1-1; D is ambiguous. The CDR3 runs to 15 residues. Germline values: CDR1 LNHDA, CDR2 SQIVND (reference sequence). Trimming removed 1 base at V and 1 base at J, with 10 bases between. CDR3 amino acids: CASSIAVPSNTEAFF. The CDR3 bases are TGTGCCAGTAGTATAGCGGTACCTTCGAACACTGAAGCTTTCTTT. Full variable domain (missing parts from reference TRBV19 and TRBJ1-1): DGGITQSPKYLFRKEGQNVTLSCEQNLNHDAMYWYRQDPGQGLRLIYYSQIVNDFQKGDIAEGYSVSREKKESFPLTVTSAQKNPTAFYLCASSIAVPSNTEAFFGQGTRLTVV.